The 18 T cell receptor beta chains in this list originate from one sample, sequenced in a study of cytomegalovirus exposure and HLA in healthy donors. Repertoires were generated with immunoSEQ multiplex PCR, while TCRdb's copy carries only in-frame clones and drops some. Among 200,000 to 250,000 clones listed, 80% to 85% were seen once. The sequenced material came from PBMCs. All receptors derive from a woman in her thirties in good health and CMV-seropositive.

The V and J genes are TRBV29-1 and TRBJ2-1; tentative D call: TRBD2 (6 bases). CDR1 SQVTM and CDR2 ANQGSEA come from the germline V gene. Trimming cost V 3 bases and J 7 bases, with 16 bases left between them. This CDR3 spans 14 amino acids. The CDR3 sequence is CSVDDAGWGNEQFF. The CDR3 region has the DNA TGCAGCGTTGACGACGCGGGATGGGGAAATGAGCAGTTCTTC.

The chain uses TRBV29-1 and TRBJ2-7; 7 nucleotides line up with TRBD1. The CDR3 sequence is 14 residues long. In germline, CDR1 is SQVTM, CDR2 ANQGSEA. The V segment lost 7 bases and the J segment 3 bases; nucleotides outside the gene matches: 12. CDR3 in amino acids: CSAMPGQNNYEQYF. The CDR3, as DNA: TGCAGCGCAATGCCGGGACAGAATAACTACGAGCAGTACTTC.

The chain has TRBV27 and TRBJ2-5; 10 bases align to TRBD2. This CDR3 has 14 amino acids. V shed 0 bases and J 5 bases; nucleotides not matched to a gene: 0. CDR1 is MNHEY and CDR2 is SMNVEV in the germline V gene (reference sequence). CDR3 DNA sequence: TGTGCCAGCAGTTTATCGACTAGCGGGGAGACCCAGTACTTC. Translation: CASSLSTSGETQYF.

The rearrangement joins TRBV12-5 to TRBJ2-7; 11 positions agree with TRBD1. Per germline, CDR1 LGHNT and CDR2 FRNRAP. This CDR3 spans 15 amino acids. V trimming: 5 bases; J trimming: 7 bases; junction bases outside the gene matches: 10. This chain's CDR3 is CASGPWDRGSSEQYF. The CDR3 DNA is TGTGCTAGTGGTCCATGGGACAGGGGGTCCAGTGAGCAGTACTTC.

This chain links TRBV2 with TRBJ2-7; no definite D call. Between the trimmed V and J ends, which lost 7 bases and 5 bases, there was a span of 9 bases. The CDR3 sequence is 11 residues long. Germline lookup yields CDR1 SNHLY and CDR2 FYNNEI. The chain's CDR3 is CASNSNHEQYF. The CDR3 region has the DNA TGTGCCAGCAATTCTAACCACGAGCAGTACTTC. Filled out from reference TRBV2 and TRBJ2-7, the complete variable domain reads EPEVTQTPSHQVTQMGQEVILRCVPISNHLYFYWYRQILGQKVEFLVSFYNNEISEKSEIFDDQFSVERPDGSNFTLKIRSTKLEDSAMYFCASNSNHEQYFGPGTRLTVT.

The chain joins TRBV30 to TRBJ1-1; no clear D gene. This CDR3 region has 12 residues. The V gene lost 2 bases and the J gene lost 1 base, with 5 bases spanning the gap. CDR1 GTSNPN and CDR2 SVGIG come from the germline V gene (reference sequence). CDR3 DNA: TGTGCCTGGAGTCGGGAGAACACTGAAGCTTTCTTT. Residues: CAWSRENTEAFF.

The CDR3 protein is CASSRQGNEQFF. The CDR3 DNA is TGTGCCAGCAGTAGACAGGGGAATGAGCAGTTCTTC. The rearrangement links TRBV6-6 to TRBJ2-1, with 8 bases fitting TRBD1. The CDR3 is 12 residues long. V lost 5 bases, J lost 7 bases, and 1 base stayed unmatched. In germline, CDR1 is MNHNY, CDR2 SVGAGI (reference sequence).

The V and J genes are TRBV9 and TRBJ2-1; 13 bases match TRBD2. V dropped 3 bases and J dropped 10; count of bases not matched to a gene: 7. The germline gives CDR1 SGDLS, CDR2 YYNGEE. This CDR3 is 15 amino acids long. In DNA form, the CDR3 reads TGTGCCAGCAGCGGGACTAGCGGGAGTCTCACGGAGCAGTTCTTC. Protein sequence: CASSGTSGSLTEQFF.

Only a few counts were recorded for this clone. This sequence joins TRBV4-3 and TRBJ2-7, with unresolved D. Per germline, CDR1 LGHNA and CDR2 YSLEER. CDR3 length: 15 residues. V was cut by 0 bases and J by 3 bases, with 12 bases left in between. The CDR3 protein is CASSQDESSYYEQYF. The CDR3, as DNA: TGCGCCAGCAGCCAAGATGAAAGCTCTTACTACGAGCAGTACTTC.

This clone was counted a few times. V usage is TRBV7-2 and J usage is TRBJ1-1; D gene unclear. Germline lookup yields CDR1 SGHTA and CDR2 FQGNSA. This CDR3 is 13 amino acids long. V shed 4 bases and J shed 4 bases, with 10 bases lying between them. CDR3 protein: CASSSRWGTEAFF. The CDR3 bases are TGTGCCAGCAGCTCGCGGTGGGGCACTGAAGCTTTCTTT.

The chain has TRBV6-1 and TRBJ2-4; a possible D gene is TRBD1 (6 bases). The V end lost 1 base, the J end lost 1 base, and 23 bases lay between the germline ends. CDR3 length equals 20 residues. Germline CDR1 and CDR2: MNHNS and SASEGT. Here the CDR3 reads CASSEGSPSDRSGAKNIQYF. CDR3 sequence (DNA): TGTGCCAGCAGTGAAGGATCCCCCTCAGACAGGTCGGGGGCCAAAAACATTCAGTACTTC.

The chain uses TRBV11-3 and TRBJ1-1; no firm D call. From germline, CDR1 is SGHNT and CDR2 YENEEA. This CDR3 region has 14 residues. V lost 3 bases to trimming and J lost 1 base, with 9 bases between them. CDR3 nucleotides: TGTGCCAGCAGCTTCGGACGAACGAACACTGAAGCTTTCTTT. Translated, it gives CASSFGRTNTEAFF.

The chain combines TRBV27 with TRBJ1-1; D is unresolved. This CDR3 spans 14 amino acids. Germline V CDR1 and CDR2: MNHEY, SMNVEV (reference sequence). V lost 2 bases and J 4 bases, leaving 11 bases between the germline ends. The CDR3 nucleotides are TGTGCCAGCAGTTTAGGAGTCAGCACCACTGAAGCTTTCTTT. This sequence encodes CASSLGVSTTEAFF.

This clone showed up many times. The CDR3 loop is CASMRAGGDNEQFF. The CDR3 DNA sequence: TGTGCCAGCATGAGGGCTGGGGGGGACAATGAGCAGTTCTTC. The gene calls are TRBV6-5 and TRBJ2-1; 7 bases align to TRBD2. CDR1 and CDR2 from the germline V gene are MNHEY and SVGAGI. The CDR3 contains 14 residues. Trimming cost V 7 bases and J 5 bases; bases outside gene matches: 8.

The chain has TRBV4-1 and TRBJ1-3; no clear D. V dropped 2 bases and J dropped 4 bases, with 6 bases sitting between them. The CDR3 is 13 amino acids. Germline V gives CDR1 MGHRA, CDR2 YSYEKL. In DNA, the CDR3 is TGCGCCAGCAGCCAACTTGTAGGAAACACCATATATTTT. Translated, it gives CASSQLVGNTIYF.

The CDR3 nucleotides are TGTGCCAGCAGCGTTGGGGCCGGAGCTAATGAAAAACTGTTTTTT. Protein: CASSVGAGANEKLFF. The chain employs TRBV9 and TRBJ1-4, with a tentative D call TRBD1 (5 bases). Germline assignment: CDR1 SGDLS and CDR2 YYNGEE. The ends were cut back, 2 bases at V and 3 bases at J, with 11 bases in the middle. The CDR3 is made up of 15 amino acids.

V is TRBV11-2 and J is TRBJ2-7; 13 nucleotides match TRBD2. The V and J ends lost 5 bases and 4 bases, in that order; junction bases with no gene match: 8. CDR3 length: 16 residues. Germline CDR1 SGHAT, CDR2 FQNNGV. CDR3 loop: CASSPRLAGGLYEQYF. CDR3 bases: TGTGCCAGCAGCCCCCGACTAGCGGGAGGATTATACGAGCAGTACTTC.

The rearrangement uses TRBV5-6 and TRBJ1-1; maybe TRBD1 (5 bases). This CDR3 region has 17 residues. Trimming removed 1 base at V and 1 base at J, with 17 bases between. CDR1 is SGHDT, CDR2 YYEEEE, per germline. CDR3 in DNA: TGTGCCAGCAGCTTGTTTAGTAGGGGCAGTACGAACACTGAAGCTTTCTTT. This encodes CASSLFSRGSTNTEAFF.